This T cell receptor (beta chain) is drawn from a study of cytomegalovirus exposure and HLA in healthy donors listed by TCRdb under 2017. Study-level background: An earlier analysis of roughly 500 of the donors reported 250 to 350 Gb of sequence data and 117 million unique TCR beta sequences obtained from around 170 million T cells. Approximately 310 gigabases of sequencing data and tens of millions of unique TCR sequences were included in an early release covering 500 to 750 HLA-typed donors. Of the 350 to 400 genotyped donors, roughly 80% fell in the genetic ancestry cluster associated with self-reported Caucasian donors. The study was designed to test whether signatures of past pathogen exposure could be identified by cataloging public T cell receptors. The study used immunosequencing to profile the T cell repertoires of hundreds of subjects and linked those repertoires to cytomegalovirus serostatus. A separate validation cohort of about 110 different subjects was used in addition to the approximately 700-subject first cohort. High-throughput TCR immunosequencing, statistical association of individual TCRs with disease status, and machine learning were combined to predict cytomegalovirus infection status. A later analysis re-analyzed previously published TCR beta repertoires from roughly 690 donors and added high-resolution HLA genotyping to study TCR occurrence patterns. Rather than drawing on any new phenotypic data, the later analysis identified candidate immune exposures from TCR beta sequences and the way those sequences occurred across donors. An earlier analysis of about 600 of the donors used high-throughput TCR beta sequencing to judge whether each TCR beta V gene segment behaved as functional or pseudogenic. Donor age, sex, ethnicity and CMV serostatus were compiled together with the repertoire data. A later genetic analysis took genome-wide SNP genotypes for about 55% of the 666 donors and used that subset as a discovery cohort. Every discovery cohort repertoire had been produced on one sequencing platform. HLA typing covered class I and class II loci at four-digit resolution. The number of typed donors differed by locus: about 620-640 for A, B, C, DRB1 and DQB1; 500 to 550 for DQA1; fewer than 610 for DPA1; and 450 to 480 for DPB1. Because of strong linkage in the cohort, four or five DR-DQ haplotypes were treated as single units for association and clustering. Across some 400 genotyped donors of the cohort, an average of approximately 200,000 unique TCR beta nucleotide sequences per donor were sequenced, and 15% to 20% of those sequences were non-productive.

This clone was recorded a few times. Its antigen remains undetermined. No much larger clone is present one base from it, and per-base qualities are unavailable. The library was produced with the immunoSEQ multiplex PCR assay. For the multiplex PCR, a mixture combining 60 forward primers for TCR Vbeta segments and 13 reverse primers for TCR Jbeta segments was used. The CDR3 region of rearranged TCR beta genes was amplified from genomic DNA with a multiplex PCR assay. The Illumina HiSeq System was used to sequence the amplified TCR beta libraries as 87-base-pair reads. The paper's data handling went like this. Across the roughly 700 repertoires, a later analysis counted 78 million or so unique TCR beta chains, 9.5 million to 12 million of which were shared by at least two donors. Raw reads were error-corrected and collapsed into unique sequences with a nearest-neighbor algorithm that merged closely related sequences to remove PCR and sequencing errors. CDR3 sequences were aligned to IMGT reference sequences to assign V, D and J gene segments. Each retained sequence needed at least a six-nucleotide match to both a V gene segment and a J gene segment. A rearrangement was called productive if the CDR3 had no stop codons and remained in frame with V and J, and every other rearrangement was called non-productive. Following IMGT convention, CDR3 was defined as the stretch from the second conserved V-encoded cysteine up to the conserved J-encoded phenylalanine. Sequences without an unambiguous match to a single V gene segment were excluded from the earlier analysis of several hundred of the donors. In an earlier analysis of almost 600 of the donors, a V segment was called functional when productive rearrangements were above 56.7%, and segregating when the standard deviation between donors exceeded 5%. A statistical classification framework was built for diagnosing cytomegalovirus status from the catalog of TCR beta chain sequences. In a later analysis, TCR nucleotide sequences were compared against IMGT/GENE-DB human TR gene sequences so that V and J genes could be assigned. The TCRdist pipeline was used in a later analysis to assign CDR3 sequences and most-parsimonious VDJ recombination scenarios. In a later analysis, each TCR beta chain was defined by its CDR3 amino acid sequence together with its V-gene family, and reads lacking a unique V-gene family were excluded. As a way to deal with suspected cross-contamination and a sequencing artifact, a later analysis dropped approximately 570 nucleotide sequences that were highly shared and had low generation probability. In a later analysis, a clonal expansion index was calculated for each public chain from normalized within-repertoire ranks of inferred template counts. In a later analysis, generation probabilities were computed using a VDJ recombination model fitted to out-of-frame rearrangements, and the results were checked against IGoR. A later analysis scored TCR-TCR, TCR-HLA and TCR-CMV co-occurrence with hypergeometric tests, applying a repertoire-size bias correction to TCR pairs. In a later analysis, false discovery rates were estimated by permuting HLA or CMV assignments 20 times. In a later analysis, co-occurring TCRs were grouped using DBSCAN, and TCRdist sequence similarity was added for clustering within HLA-allele-positive subsets. For co-occurrence clustering, repertoires with fewer than 30,000 or more than 120,000 public chains were excluded, along with roughly 5 repertoires with anomalous nucleotide sharing. The immuneACCESS repertoire file appears here via TCRdb, limited to in-frame rearrangements. These files lack a portion of the clones; in checked studies, under half of the deficit traces to unresolved V genes, and the cause of the others is not known. From that table come the V and J calls and clone size; the DNA was used to work out D and trimming. For this sample the table gives roughly 130,000 clones, of which 6.5% to 9.5% were detected only once. The ten top clones hold 5% to 6% of the sample.

The research as a whole found: In a later analysis, most CMV-associated TCR beta chains were found to appear HLA-restricted, with HLA associations seemingly driven largely by CMV exposure. In vitro tests confirmed that a few of the cytomegalovirus-associated TCR beta chains recognize cytomegalovirus antigens. At a false discovery rate of 0.05, a later analysis linked around 17,000 TCR beta sequences to specific HLA alleles. According to a later analysis, TCR association rates differed among HLA loci, with DRB1 alleles showing the most associated TCRs and HLA-C alleles showing the fewest. The presence/absence analyses assumed that sequencing depth was roughly uniform across donors, and that assumption may not be true. According to a later genetic analysis, donors in an Asian-associated ancestry cluster had fewer N-insertions in productive TCRs than the roughly 700-donor mean. A total of 150 to 200 TCR beta chains were listed by the study as associated with cytomegalovirus. An earlier analysis of some 590 of the donors showed that most TCR beta V segments appeared in productive rearrangements either about 87% or about 30% of the time, which broadly matched IMGT annotations. In a later genetic analysis, a missense DCLRE1C variant was associated with V-gene and J-gene trimming of TCR beta chains, and the association was replicated in an independent cohort. Strong co-occurrence of HLA alleles, especially DR and DQ, made assigning TCR associations to individual alleles difficult. The classifier was reported to diagnose cytomegalovirus status with high specificity and sensitivity in both the original cohort and the validation cohort. Most TCR sequences were observed very rarely across donors, whereas some public TCRs were present in many individuals. A cluster of highly shared sequence variants was judged likely to represent a technical artifact of the sequencing pipeline. Correlated functional status among segregating V segments might reflect linkage disequilibrium, but an unknown experimental factor could not be ruled out. A later analysis found that HLA-associated TCR beta chains were more clonally expanded and had lower generation probabilities than equally common non-associated chains. The 87-base-pair reads could not distinguish some IMGT-functional V segments, including TRBV6-2 and TRBV6-3, so those segments were excluded. In a later analysis, several top co-occurrence clusters were reported to appear linked to parvovirus B19, influenza, CMV and Epstein-Barr virus. A further reported finding was that TCR beta sequences accurately predicted the HLA-A and HLA-B alleles for most subjects in the first cohort. This cohort had only TCR beta chains sequenced, and the lack of alpha or paired-chain data limited which features could be detected. The earlier analysis of some 560 of the donors excluded roughly 17 rarely observed V segments, including chromosome 9 orphons, because counts were too low. HLA typing was unavailable for some donors at each locus, so association tests used only the typed subset. It was suggested by the authors that the approach could potentially be generalized to other disease states and immunological phenotypes. CMV serostatus was the only immune exposure information available for the cohort.

CDR1 SNHLY and CDR2 FYNNEI were looked up in the germline V gene. V is shortened by 2 bases, J by 5 bases, and the region joining them spans 10 bases. The CDR3 sequence holds 14 residues, the cysteine and phenylalanine included. Just the 42-base CDR3 DNA is kept, in frame starting at base 1. The cohort consisted of 670 or so healthy bone marrow donors. At the time of sampling, every cohort member was nominally healthy, though immune exposures that went unrecorded were likely present. The donor was CMV seronegative and was included in the group of several hundred seronegative cohort members. Every donor gave a peripheral blood sample, and the peripheral blood mononuclear cells from that sample were used for TCR beta sequencing. The Qiagen DNeasy Blood Extraction Kit was used to extract genomic DNA from the blood cell samples.

The material sequenced was PBMCs. The chain links TRBV2 with TRBJ1-5; no D segment can be confidently identified. This TCR was recovered from a man aged 35-49 years in good health and CMV-seronegative. The sequenced DNA is TGTGCCAGCAGTGAAACAGTCTCGGATCAGCCCCAGCATTTT. It specifies CASSETVSDQPQHF.